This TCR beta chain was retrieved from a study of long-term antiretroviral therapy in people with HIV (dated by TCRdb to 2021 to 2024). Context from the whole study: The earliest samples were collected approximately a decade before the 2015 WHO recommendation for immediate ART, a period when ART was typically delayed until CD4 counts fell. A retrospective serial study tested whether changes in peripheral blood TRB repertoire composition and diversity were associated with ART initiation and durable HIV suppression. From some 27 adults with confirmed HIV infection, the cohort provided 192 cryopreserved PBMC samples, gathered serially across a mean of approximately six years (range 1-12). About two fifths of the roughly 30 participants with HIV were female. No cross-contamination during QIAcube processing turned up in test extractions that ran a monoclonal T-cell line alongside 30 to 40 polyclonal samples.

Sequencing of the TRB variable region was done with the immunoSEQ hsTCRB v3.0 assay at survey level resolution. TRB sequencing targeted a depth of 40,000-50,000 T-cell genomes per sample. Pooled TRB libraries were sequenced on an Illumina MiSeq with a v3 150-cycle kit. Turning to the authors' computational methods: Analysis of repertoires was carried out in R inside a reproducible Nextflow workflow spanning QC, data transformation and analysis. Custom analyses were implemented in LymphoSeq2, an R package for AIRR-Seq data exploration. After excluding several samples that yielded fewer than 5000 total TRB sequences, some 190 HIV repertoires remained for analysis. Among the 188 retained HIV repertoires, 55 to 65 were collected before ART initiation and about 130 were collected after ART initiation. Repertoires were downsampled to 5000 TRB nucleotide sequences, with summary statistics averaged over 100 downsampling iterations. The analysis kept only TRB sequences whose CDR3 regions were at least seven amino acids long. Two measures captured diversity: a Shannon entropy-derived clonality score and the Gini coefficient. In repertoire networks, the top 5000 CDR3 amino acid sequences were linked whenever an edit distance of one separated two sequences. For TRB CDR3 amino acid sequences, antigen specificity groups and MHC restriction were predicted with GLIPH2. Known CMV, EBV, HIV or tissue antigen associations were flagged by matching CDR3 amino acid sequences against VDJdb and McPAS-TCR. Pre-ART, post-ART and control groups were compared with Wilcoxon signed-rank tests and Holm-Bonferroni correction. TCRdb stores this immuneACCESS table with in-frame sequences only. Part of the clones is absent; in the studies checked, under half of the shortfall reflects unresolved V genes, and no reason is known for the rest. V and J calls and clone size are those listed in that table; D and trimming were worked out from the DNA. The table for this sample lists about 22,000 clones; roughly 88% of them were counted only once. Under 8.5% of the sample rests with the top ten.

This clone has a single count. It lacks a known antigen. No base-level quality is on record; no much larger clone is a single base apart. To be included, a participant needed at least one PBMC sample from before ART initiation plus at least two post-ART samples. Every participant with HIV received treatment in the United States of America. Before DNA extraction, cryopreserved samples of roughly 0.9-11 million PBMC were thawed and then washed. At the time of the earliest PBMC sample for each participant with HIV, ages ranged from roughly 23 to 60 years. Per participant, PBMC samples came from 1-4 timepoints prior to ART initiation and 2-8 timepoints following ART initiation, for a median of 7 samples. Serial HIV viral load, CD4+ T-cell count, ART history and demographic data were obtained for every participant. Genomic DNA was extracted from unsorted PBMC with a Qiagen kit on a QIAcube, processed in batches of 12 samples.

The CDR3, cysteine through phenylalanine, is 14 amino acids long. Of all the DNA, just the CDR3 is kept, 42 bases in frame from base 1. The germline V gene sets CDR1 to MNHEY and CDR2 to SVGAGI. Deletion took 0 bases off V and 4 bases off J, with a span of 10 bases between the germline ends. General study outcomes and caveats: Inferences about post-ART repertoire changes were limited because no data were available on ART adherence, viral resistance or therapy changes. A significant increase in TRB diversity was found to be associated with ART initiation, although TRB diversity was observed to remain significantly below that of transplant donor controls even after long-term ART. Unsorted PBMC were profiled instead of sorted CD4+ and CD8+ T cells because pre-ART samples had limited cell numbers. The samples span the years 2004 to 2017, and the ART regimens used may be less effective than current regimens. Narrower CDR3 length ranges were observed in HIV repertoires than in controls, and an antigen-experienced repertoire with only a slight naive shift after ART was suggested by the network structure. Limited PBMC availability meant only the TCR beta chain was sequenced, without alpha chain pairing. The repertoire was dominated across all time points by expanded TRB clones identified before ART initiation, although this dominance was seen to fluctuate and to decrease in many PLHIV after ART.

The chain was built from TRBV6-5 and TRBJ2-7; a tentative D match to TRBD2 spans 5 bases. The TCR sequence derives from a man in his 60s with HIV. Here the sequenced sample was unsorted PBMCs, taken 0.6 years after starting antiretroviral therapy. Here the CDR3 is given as CASSYSSRLYEQYF. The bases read TGTGCCAGCAGTTACTCGTCCAGACTATACGAGCAGTACTTC.